Detailed here is one T cell receptor (beta chain). Germline assignment: CDR1 SGDLS and CDR2 YYNGEE. The V and J ends lost 4 bases and 6 bases, in that order; junction bases with no gene match: 6. This CDR3 is 15 amino acids long. These data originate in a study of blood T cell repertoires in COVID-19. Study in general: Some COVID-19 samples were acute and others convalescent; all came from the United States, Italy and Spain.

Using immunoSEQ multiplex PCR, the repertoire was profiled, and TCRdb retains in-frame clones only, with some absent. The sample has a few hundred thousand clones, 65% to 85% seen once. The receptor was isolated from a woman of 80 years or more with acute or convalescent COVID-19. The chain couples TRBV9 to TRBJ1-6; 8 bases fit TRBD1. What was sequenced was peripheral blood. This CDR3 reads CASSSGQAPNSPLHF. As DNA, the CDR3 is TGTGCCAGCAGCTCGGGACAGGCCCCTAATTCACCCCTCCACTTT.